This T cell receptor beta chain comes out of a study of T cells after yellow fever vaccination. The germline V gene has CDR1 ENHRY and CDR2 SYGVKD. This CDR3 contains 15 residues. Trimming left V 0 bases short and J 1 base short, with 8 bases between. MiXCR, applied by TCRdb to the 5' RACE reads, yields one record per CDR3 protein. The sample yields more than 65,000 distinct CDR3 sequences, approximately 5% seen once. This clonotype was counted ten times or more. This chain uses TRBV10-3 with TRBJ2-3; D is possibly TRBD1 (5 bases). The receptor comes from a man in his late teens or twenties who received the YFV17D yellow fever vaccine. This sample comprised CD4+ T cells sorted from PBMCs, obtained less than 18 days after the first yellow fever vaccination. The CDR3 sequence is CAISESKGRTDTQYF. DNA of the CDR3: TGTGCCATCAGTGAGTCGAAGGGGCGCACAGATACGCAGTATTTT.